The 18 T cell receptor beta chains below all came from one sample that was sequenced in a study of blood T cells in healthy people across ages. A sample-barcoded 5' primer and a J-beta primer mix were used in a second PCR of roughly 6 to 11 cycles. MiXCR, applied by TCRdb to the 5' RACE reads, yields one record per CDR3 protein. The sample records about 680,000 distinct CDR3 sequences, more than 40% being singletons. Sequencing was done on a sample of blood. Source of these receptors: a woman aged 55-75 years in good health.

The chain recombines TRBV28 with TRBJ2-1; 13 bases align to TRBD2. The CDR3 runs to 16 residues. V was clipped by 2 bases and J by 9 bases; unmatched bases: 7. Looked up from germline, CDR1 is MDHEN and CDR2 is SYDVKM. The CDR3 spells CASSLNPGLAGTEQFF. The CDR3 DNA sequence: TGTGCCAGCAGTTTAAATCCGGGACTAGCGGGAACTGAGCAGTTCTTC.

The V and J genes are TRBV7-2 and TRBJ2-7; 7 nucleotides align to TRBD2. Germline CDR1 is SGHTA and CDR2 is FQGNSA. This CDR3 comprises 15 residues. V lost 1 base to trimming and J lost 5 bases; unmatched junction nucleotides: 8. This CDR3 reads CASSLGREAAHEQYF. The CDR3 nucleotides read TGTGCCAGCAGCTTAGGACGGGAGGCCGCCCACGAGCAGTACTTC.

V usage is TRBV5-1 and J usage is TRBJ2-7; 9 bases agree with TRBD1. The CDR3 consists of 17 residues. V was pared by 3 bases and J by 2 bases, with 12 bases of the junction left unmatched. Germline CDR1 reads SGHRS; CDR2 reads YFSETQ. This CDR3 reads CASSSRPPGQGPYEQYF. In nucleotides, the CDR3 is TGCGCCAGCAGCTCCAGACCACCGGGACAGGGCCCCTACGAGCAGTACTTC.

V is TRBV5-1 and J is TRBJ2-3; no definite D call. Germline values: CDR1 SGHRS, CDR2 YFSETQ. This CDR3 is 15 amino acids long. Trimming stripped 1 base from V and 2 bases from J, with 11 bases between. CDR3 sequence (DNA): TGCGCCAGCAGCTTGATGGGCGGAGACACAGATACGCAGTATTTT. This sequence encodes CASSLMGGDTDTQYF.

The CDR3 DNA reads as TGCAGTGCTAGAGTCCTAGCTGGGGGGAACTACAATGAGCAGTTCTTC. Translated: CSARVLAGGNYNEQFF. This sequence joins TRBV20-1 and TRBJ2-1; the D gene is possibly TRBD2 (6 bases). This CDR3 comprises 16 residues. Germline V lookup: CDR1 DFQATT, CDR2 SNEGSKA (reference sequence). V lost 1 base to trimming and J lost 3 bases, with 16 bases between them.

The chain employs TRBV27 and TRBJ1-5, with D possibly TRBD1 on 6 matching bases. V was shortened by 5 bases and J by 4 bases, with 15 bases between the two germline ends. Per germline, CDR1 MNHEY and CDR2 SMNVEV (reference sequence). The CDR3 totals 15 residues. This chain's CDR3 is CASSIQGRGNQPQHF. CDR3 sequence (DNA): TGTGCCAGCAGTATACAGGGAAGGGGGAATCAGCCCCAGCATTTT.

This clonotype was counted a few times. Written as DNA, the CDR3 is TGCAGCGTTAAACAGGGACAGGAAAATCAGCCCCAGCATTTT. This translates into CSVKQGQENQPQHF. V usage is TRBV29-1 and J usage is TRBJ1-5; 8 nucleotides match TRBD1. After removal of 5 bases from V and 4 bases from J, the junction contained 7 bases not matched to a gene. From germline, CDR1 is SQVTM and CDR2 ANQGSEA. The CDR3 contains 14 residues.

The V gene is TRBV2, the J gene TRBJ2-5; no firm D call. Trimming removed 1 base from V and 7 bases from J, with 7 bases in between. This CDR3 has 12 residues. Germline V gives CDR1 SNHLY, CDR2 FYNNEI. The CDR3 DNA sequence: TGTGCCAGCAGTGAAGGGAAGGGGACCCAGTACTTC. It codes for CASSEGKGTQYF.

Concerning this clonotype itself: Possible read error: a much larger clone is one base away. This chain joins TRBV7-2 and TRBJ2-5, with D possibly TRBD2 on 6 matching bases. Germline V gives CDR1 SGHTA, CDR2 FQGNSA. V was pared by 3 bases and J by 11 bases, with 16 bases between. The CDR3 runs 13 residues. The DNA of the CDR3 is TGTGCCAGCAGCTTGGGGACCCTACGGGAGCAGTACTTC. This codes for CASSLGTLREQYF.

This clonotype was seen only a few times. The chain has TRBV15 and TRBJ2-4, with 7 bases matching TRBD1. V shed 0 bases, J shed 14 bases, and the junction held 7 bases outside the gene matches. CDR3 length: 13 amino acids. The germline CDR1 and CDR2 sequences are LNHNV and YYDKDF (reference sequence). The CDR3 loop is CATSRDIGDSEYF. As DNA, the CDR3 is TGTGCCACCAGCAGAGATATCGGGGACAGTGAGTACTTC.

This clonotype was picked up many times. V and J are TRBV5-1 and TRBJ2-3, with a weak D call TRBD2 (6 bases). Germline CDR1 SGHRS, CDR2 YFSETQ. The CDR3 sequence is 14 residues long. Trimming left V 3 bases short and J 3 bases short, with 11 bases between. CDR3 coding DNA: TGCGCCAGCAGCTCCTACGGGGGTACAGATACGCAGTATTTT. This gives the protein CASSSYGGTDTQYF.

V and J are TRBV4-3 and TRBJ1-1; unclear D gene. Per germline, CDR1 LGHNA and CDR2 YSLEER. CDR3 length equals 14 residues. The V end was cut by 0 bases, the J end by 8 bases, with 13 bases between. CDR3 residues: CASSQEGAVTEAFF. As DNA, the CDR3 is TGCGCCAGCAGCCAAGAGGGTGCGGTAACCGAAGCTTTCTTT.

The chain has TRBV4-2 and TRBJ2-5, with TRBD2 identical over 7 bases. This CDR3 has 14 residues. Germline CDR1 reads LGHNA; CDR2 reads YNFKEQ. V gave up 4 bases and J gave up 6 bases; unmatched junction bases: 8. In nucleotides, the CDR3 is TGTGCCAGCAGCCTCATGCTAGCGGAAAAGACCCAGTACTTC. Its translation: CASSLMLAEKTQYF.

The chain couples TRBV7-9 to TRBJ2-2; possibly TRBD2 for D (5 bases). The CDR3 extends over 14 amino acids. Germline values: CDR1 SEHNR, CDR2 FQNEAQ (reference sequence). The ends were cut back, 5 bases at V and 5 bases at J, with 12 bases in the middle. The CDR3 protein is CASSLLRVTGELFF. The CDR3 DNA follows: TGTGCCAGCAGCCTACTGAGGGTTACCGGGGAGCTGTTTTTT. Variable domain in full (rest from reference TRBV7-9 and TRBJ2-2): DTGVSQNPRHKITKRGQNVTFRCDPISEHNRLYWYRQTLGQGPEFLTYFQNEAQLEKSRLLSDRFSAERPKGSFSTLEIQRTEQGDSAMYLCASSLLRVTGELFFGEGSRLTVL.

The V gene is TRBV20-1, the J gene TRBJ2-1; the D call may be TRBD1 or TRBD2 (5 bases each). Germline V lookup: CDR1 DFQATT, CDR2 SNEGSKA (reference sequence). This CDR3 is 15 amino acids long. Deletions cut 0 bases from V and 9 bases from J, with 18 bases between. The CDR3 is CSARDSGTPVGEQFF. The CDR3 DNA is TGCAGTGCTAGAGATTCAGGGACCCCCGTGGGTGAGCAGTTCTTC.

The chain carries TRBV7-2 and TRBJ1-5; D call uncertain. This CDR3 is 12 amino acids long. V lost 3 bases, J lost 11 bases, and 11 bases lay in between. Looked up from germline, CDR1 is SGHTA and CDR2 is FQGNSA. The CDR3 DNA sequence: TGTGCCAGCAGCTTGGGCCGCGCGGCCCAGCATTTT. As protein: CASSLGRAAQHF. Looking up the rest from reference TRBV7-2 and TRBJ1-5 gives the full variable domain: GAGVSQSPSNKVTEKGKDVELRCDPISGHTALYWYRQSLGQGLEFLIYFQGNSAPDKSGLPSDRFSAERTGGSVSTLTIQRTQQEDSAVYLCASSLGRAAQHFGDGTRLSIL.

The sample holds a few counts of this clonotype. The chain carries TRBV7-2 and TRBJ2-7; maybe TRBD1 (5 bases). CDR3 length equals 15 residues. Trimming cost V 0 bases and J 5 bases, with 14 bases left between them. The germline CDR1 and CDR2 sequences are SGHTA and FQGNSA. The DNA of the CDR3 is TGTGCCAGCAGCTTAGCGCGTAAGGGGTCTCACGAGCAGTACTTC. Protein: CASSLARKGSHEQYF.

The chain is built from TRBV5-1 and TRBJ2-5, with TRBD1 matching over 7 bases. The CDR3 is 14 residues long. The germline V gene has CDR1 SGHRS and CDR2 YFSETQ. The ends lost 4 bases at V and 3 bases at J; junction bases unmatched: 6. CDR3 nucleotides: TGCGCCAGCAGCGCCGGGACAGAAAAAGAGACCCAGTACTTC. Protein: CASSAGTEKETQYF.